The 8 T cell receptor beta chains in this list originate from one sample, sequenced in a study of response to subunit inactivated influenza vaccine. One entry per CDR3 protein results from TCRdb running MiXCR on the RT-PCR reads. This table holds about 530,000 distinct CDR3 sequences, about an eighth found once. Sequenced here: PBMCs from blood, sampled 40 to 50 days after vaccination. These receptor sequences come from a man aged 50 to 59 who received an inactivated influenza vaccine.

This clonotype was observed many times. The V and J genes are TRBV12-3 or TRBV12-4 and TRBJ2-4; 11 positions match TRBD2. The CDR3 consists of 15 residues. The V gene end was trimmed by 3 bases and the J gene end by 10 bases; junction bases not matched to a gene: 8. The CDR3 DNA is TGTGCCAGCAGTTTGGACGGGACTAGCGGAGATATTCAGTACTTC. This encodes CASSLDGTSGDIQYF.

The chain combines TRBV29-1 with TRBJ2-7; 8 nucleotides match TRBD1. Trimming removed 2 bases from V and 4 bases from J; junction bases left unmatched: 10. This CDR3 region has 15 residues. From germline, CDR1 is SQVTM and CDR2 ANQGSEA. The CDR3 here is CSVEWWQGADYEQYF. The CDR3 DNA follows: TGCAGCGTTGAATGGTGGCAGGGGGCGGATTACGAGCAGTACTTC.

This clonotype was detected a few times. The chain uses TRBV6-5 and TRBJ1-4; D uncertain. This CDR3 spans 10 amino acids. In germline, CDR1 is MNHEY, CDR2 SVGAGI. V shed 9 bases and J shed 5 bases, with 4 bases lying between them. Here the CDR3 reads CASGNEKLFF. The DNA for the CDR3 is TGTGCCAGTGGGAATGAAAAACTGTTTTTT.

This clonotype has more than one count but fewer than ten. This chain joins TRBV6-5 and TRBJ1-3; D is undetermined. The CDR3 has 13 residues. The V end was cut by 4 bases, the J end by 4 bases, with 8 bases between. CDR1 and CDR2 (germline): MNHEY, SVGAGI. The CDR3 region is CASSSGWGNTIYF. The CDR3 DNA is TGTGCCAGCAGTTCAGGATGGGGAAACACCATATATTTT.

V is TRBV6-5 and J is TRBJ2-2, with 9 bases lining up with TRBD2. The CDR3 contains 16 residues. Germline-derived CDR1 and CDR2 are MNHEY and SVGAGI. The V and J ends lost 2 bases and 5 bases, in that order; junction bases with no gene match: 6. The CDR3 spells CASSYASGTGTGELFF. The CDR3 DNA reads as TGTGCCAGCAGTTACGCTAGCGGGACGGGAACCGGGGAGCTGTTTTTT.

There are many counts of this clonotype. J is TRBJ2-7 and V is TRBV10-3, with D perhaps matching TRBD1 or TRBD2 (5 bases each). Per germline, CDR1 ENHRY and CDR2 SYGVKD. The length of the CDR3 is 13 residues. The V gene lost 7 bases and the J gene lost 4 bases, with 14 bases spanning the gap. The CDR3 loop is CAIIRDLGYEQYF. CDR3 nucleotide sequence: TGTGCCATCATTCGGGACCTAGGGTACGAGCAGTACTTC.

This clonotype was seen more than once but under ten times. The CDR3 nucleotides are TGTGCCAGCAGCCAGCGACAGAGCCACTACGAGCAGTACTTC. It encodes CASSQRQSHYEQYF. The chain combines TRBV6-1 with TRBJ2-7, with a possible D match to TRBD1 (5 bases). CDR1 MNHNS and CDR2 SASEGT come from the germline V gene. The germline V and J ends were trimmed by 6 bases and 3 bases, with 15 bases remaining between them. This CDR3 has 14 residues.

The V call is TRBV28, the J call TRBJ2-1; D is uncertain. V was shortened by 4 bases and J by 8 bases, with 15 bases between the two germline ends. From germline, CDR1 is MDHEN and CDR2 SYDVKM. The CDR3 sequence is 14 residues long. CDR3 in DNA: TGTGCCAGCAGTTCGAGTAAAGTGATCGATGAGCAGTTCTTC. It specifies CASSSSKVIDEQFF.